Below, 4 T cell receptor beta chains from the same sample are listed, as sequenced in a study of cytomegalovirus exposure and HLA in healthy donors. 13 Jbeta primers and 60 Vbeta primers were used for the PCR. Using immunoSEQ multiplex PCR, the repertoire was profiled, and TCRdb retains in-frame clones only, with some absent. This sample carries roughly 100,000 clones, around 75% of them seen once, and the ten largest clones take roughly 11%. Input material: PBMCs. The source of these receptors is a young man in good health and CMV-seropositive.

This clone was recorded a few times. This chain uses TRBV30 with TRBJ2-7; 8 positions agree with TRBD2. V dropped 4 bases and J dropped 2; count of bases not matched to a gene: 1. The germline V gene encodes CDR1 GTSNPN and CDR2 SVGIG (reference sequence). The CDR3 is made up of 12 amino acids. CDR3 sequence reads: CAWTAGAYEQYF. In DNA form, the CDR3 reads TGTGCCTGGACAGCGGGAGCCTACGAGCAGTACTTC.

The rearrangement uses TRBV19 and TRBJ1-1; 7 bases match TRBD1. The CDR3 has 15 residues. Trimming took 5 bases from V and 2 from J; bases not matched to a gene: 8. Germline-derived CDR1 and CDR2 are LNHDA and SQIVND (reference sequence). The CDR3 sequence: CASSGRGQLNTEAFF. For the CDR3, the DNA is TGTGCCAGTAGTGGACGGGGACAGCTAAACACTGAAGCTTTCTTT.

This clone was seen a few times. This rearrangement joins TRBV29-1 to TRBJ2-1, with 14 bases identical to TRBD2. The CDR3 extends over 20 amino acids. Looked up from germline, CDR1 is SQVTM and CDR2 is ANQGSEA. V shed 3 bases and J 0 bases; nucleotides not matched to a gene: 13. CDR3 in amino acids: CSVEGLAGVRGESSYNEQFF. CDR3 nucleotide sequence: TGCAGCGTTGAGGGACTAGCGGGGGTCCGGGGCGAAAGCTCCTACAATGAGCAGTTCTTC.

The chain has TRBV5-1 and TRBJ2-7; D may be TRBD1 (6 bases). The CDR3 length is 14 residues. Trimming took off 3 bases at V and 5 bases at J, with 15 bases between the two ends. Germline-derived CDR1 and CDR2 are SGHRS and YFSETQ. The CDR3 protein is CASSSLTGNDEQYF. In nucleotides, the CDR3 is TGCGCCAGCAGCTCCCTTACAGGGAACGACGAGCAGTACTTC.